This T cell receptor beta chain stems from a study of T cells in Graves' hyperthyroidism and ophthalmopathy. The investigators amplified TCR beta CDR3 regions from RNA transcripts. The HTBI primer set served for first-round RT-PCR of the TCR CDR3. TCRdb re-called the multiplex PCR reads with MiXCR, one entry per CDR3 protein. This table has hundreds of thousands of distinct CDR3 sequences, 14% appearing once. Losses at the gene ends were 6 bases for V and 6 bases for J; bases not matched to a gene: 10. Per germline, CDR1 MDHEN and CDR2 SYDVKM. The CDR3 covers 16 residues. Many counts were recorded for this clonotype.

This sequence originates from a woman in her thirties or forties with Graves' hyperthyroidism. The rearrangement uses TRBV28 and TRBJ2-1; the match to TRBD2 covers 11 bases. Sequencing input: blood. DNA for the CDR3: TGTGCCAGCAGACTCCAAAGACTAGCGGGATTCAATGAGCAGTTCTTC. This encodes CASRLQRLAGFNEQFF.